This passage covers 11 T cell receptor beta chains from one sample sequenced in a study of cytomegalovirus exposure and HLA in healthy donors. The PCR was carried out with 60 Vbeta primers and 13 Jbeta primers. Assay used: immunoSEQ multiplex PCR; TCRdb lists only in-frame clones, some missing. The sample has 120,000 or so clones, about 80% seen once. What was sequenced was PBMCs. Every receptor here comes from a human donor in good health.

The chain has TRBV5-1 and TRBJ2-3; TRBD1 agrees at 7 bases. CDR1 and CDR2 from the germline V gene are SGHRS and YFSETQ. The CDR3 spans 14 residues. J gave up 5 bases and V 0 bases, and 3 bases lay outside the gene matches. The CDR3 DNA follows: TGCGCCAGCAGCTTGGGTGCAGGGGGAGATACGCAGTATTTT. Its translation is CASSLGAGGDTQYF.

This chain uses TRBV10-2 with TRBJ2-7, with 7 bases fitting TRBD1. CDR3 length equals 13 residues. Germline V gives CDR1 WSHSY, CDR2 SAAADI. With 7 bases clipped from V and 2 bases from J, the junction kept 5 bases outside the gene matches. The CDR3 sequence: CASKGRGTYEQYF. The CDR3 region has the DNA TGCGCCAGCAAGGGCAGGGGGACCTACGAGCAGTACTTC.

V usage is TRBV29-1 and J usage is TRBJ2-3; TRBD1 matches 7 bases. Per the germline V gene, CDR1 is SQVTM and CDR2 is ANQGSEA. J was trimmed by 0 bases and V by 4 bases; bases with no gene match: 10. The CDR3 runs to 16 residues. This CDR3 reads CSVVRSGGLSTDTQYF. DNA of the CDR3: TGCAGCGTTGTTAGGTCAGGGGGATTGAGCACAGATACGCAGTATTTT.

The chain joins TRBV4-2 to TRBJ2-7, with 10 bases fitting TRBD2. The CDR3 extends over 16 amino acids. V was pared by 3 bases and J by 0 bases, with 5 bases of the junction left unmatched. Germline V gives CDR1 LGHNA, CDR2 YNFKEQ. Here the CDR3 DNA reads TGTGCCAGCAGCCACGGGACTAGCGCTATCTCCTACGAGCAGTACTTC. Its protein product is CASSHGTSAISYEQYF.

The V gene is TRBV20-1, the J gene TRBJ2-1; no firm D call. The length of the CDR3 is 11 residues. V lost 2 bases and J lost 8, with 7 bases in between. Germline V lookup: CDR1 DFQATT, CDR2 SNEGSKA (reference sequence). This chain's CDR3 is CSARPRDEQFF. The CDR3 nucleotides are TGCAGTGCTAGACCACGGGATGAGCAGTTCTTC.

The chain uses TRBV15 and TRBJ2-3; possible D gene TRBD2, 5 bases. CDR1 is LNHNV, CDR2 YYDKDF, per germline (reference sequence). The ends were cut back, 7 bases at V and 2 bases at J, with 13 bases in the middle. The CDR3 is 14 residues long. The CDR3 protein is CATKGSVDTDTQYF. The CDR3 nucleotides read TGTGCCACCAAAGGGAGCGTCGACACAGATACGCAGTATTTT.

V is TRBV6-1 and J is TRBJ1-2, with TRBD1 matching 8 bases. The CDR3 is 16 residues long. J lost 5 bases, V lost 1 base, and 9 bases had no gene match. The germline V gene encodes CDR1 MNHNS and CDR2 SASEGT. CDR3 sequence (DNA): TGTGCCAGCAGTGAAGTAGGGACAGGCGGCAGATATGGCTACACCTTC. It encodes CASSEVGTGGRYGYTF.

The table lists this clone with a few counts. The rearrangement uses TRBV2 and TRBJ1-5; a possible D gene is TRBD1 (6 bases). CDR1 is SNHLY and CDR2 is FYNNEI in the germline V gene. This CDR3 contains 15 residues. V lost 5 bases and J lost 0, with 11 bases in between. The CDR3 nucleotides are TGTGCCAGCAGTAGGACAGATTATAGCAATCAGCCCCAGCATTTT. This gives the protein CASSRTDYSNQPQHF.

This chain joins TRBV18 and TRBJ1-1; TRBD1 might be the D (5 bases). Trimming took 3 bases from V and 3 from J, leaving 8 bases between them. Germline assignment: CDR1 KGHSH and CDR2 LQKENI. The CDR3 is 13 amino acids. The CDR3 region is CASSPAQDTEAFF. The CDR3 region has the DNA TGTGCCAGCTCACCGGCACAGGACACTGAAGCTTTCTTT.

V gene TRBV5-3 combines with J gene TRBJ2-1, with 14 bases aligning to TRBD2. TRBV5-3 is annotated as an ORF whose role is uncertain. With V trimmed by 4 bases and J by 5 bases, 5 bases remained unmatched. The CDR3 totals 16 residues. The CDR3 protein is CARSAGLAGVHNEQFF. CDR3 sequence (DNA): TGTGCCAGAAGCGCGGGACTAGCGGGGGTACACAATGAGCAGTTCTTC.

The chain employs TRBV5-8 and TRBJ2-1; 8 bases match TRBD1. Per germline, CDR1 SGHTS and CDR2 YDEGEE. The length of the CDR3 is 12 residues. V trimming: 4 bases; J trimming: 7 bases; junction bases outside the gene matches: 1. The DNA of the CDR3 is TGTGCCAGCAGCAACAGGGGGAATGAGCAGTTCTTC. As protein: CASSNRGNEQFF.